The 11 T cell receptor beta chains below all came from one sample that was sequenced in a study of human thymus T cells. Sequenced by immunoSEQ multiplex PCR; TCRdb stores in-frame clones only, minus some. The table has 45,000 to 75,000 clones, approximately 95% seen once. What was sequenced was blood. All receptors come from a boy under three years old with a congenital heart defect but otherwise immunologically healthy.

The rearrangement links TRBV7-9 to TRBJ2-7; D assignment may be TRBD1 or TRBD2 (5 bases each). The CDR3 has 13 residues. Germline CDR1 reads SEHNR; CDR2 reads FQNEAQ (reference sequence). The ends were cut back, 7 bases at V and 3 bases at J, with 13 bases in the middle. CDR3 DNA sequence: TGTGCCAGCACCTCCGGGACCGACTACGAGCAGTACTTC. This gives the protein CASTSGTDYEQYF.

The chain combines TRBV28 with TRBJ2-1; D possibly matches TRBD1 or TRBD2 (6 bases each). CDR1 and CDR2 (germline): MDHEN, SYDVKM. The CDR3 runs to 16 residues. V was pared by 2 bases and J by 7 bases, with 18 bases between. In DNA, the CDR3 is TGTGCCAGCAGTTTAATATGGGGGGCCCCCTCAAATGAGCAGTTCTTC. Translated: CASSLIWGAPSNEQFF. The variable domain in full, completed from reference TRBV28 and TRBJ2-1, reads DVKVTQSSRYLVKRTGEKVFLECVQDMDHENMFWYRQDPGLGLRLIYFSYDVKMKEKGDIPEGYSVSREKKERFSLILESASTNQTSMYLCASSLIWGAPSNEQFFGPGTRLTVL.

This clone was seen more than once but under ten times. This chain's CDR3 is CASSVDPGQGGTEAFF. As DNA, the CDR3 is TGTGCCAGCAGCGTCGATCCGGGACAGGGAGGAACTGAAGCTTTCTTT. The chain employs TRBV9 and TRBJ1-1; 9 bases match TRBD1. From germline, CDR1 is SGDLS and CDR2 YYNGEE. Trimming at V came to 2 bases and at J to 5 bases, leaving 10 bases not matched to a gene. This CDR3 has 16 residues.

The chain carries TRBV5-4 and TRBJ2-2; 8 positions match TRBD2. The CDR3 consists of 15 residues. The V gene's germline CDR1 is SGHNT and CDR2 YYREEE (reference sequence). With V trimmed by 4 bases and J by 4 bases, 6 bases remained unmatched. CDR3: CASSRRGASTGELFF. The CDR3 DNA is TGTGCCAGCAGCCGGCGGGGGGCGAGCACCGGGGAGCTGTTTTTT.

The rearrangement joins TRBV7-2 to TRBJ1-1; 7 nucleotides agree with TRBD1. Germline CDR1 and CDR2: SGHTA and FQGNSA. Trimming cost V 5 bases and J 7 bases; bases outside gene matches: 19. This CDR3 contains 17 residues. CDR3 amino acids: CASSAGQAGKRKDEAFF. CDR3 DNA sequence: TGTGCCAGCAGCGCAGGACAGGCGGGTAAAAGAAAGGATGAAGCTTTCTTT. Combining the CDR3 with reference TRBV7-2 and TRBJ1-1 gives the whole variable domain GAGVSQSPSNKVTEKGKDVELRCDPISGHTALYWYRQSLGQGLEFLIYFQGNSAPDKSGLPSDRFSAERTGGSVSTLTIQRTQQEDSAVYLCASSAGQAGKRKDEAFFGQGTRLTVV.

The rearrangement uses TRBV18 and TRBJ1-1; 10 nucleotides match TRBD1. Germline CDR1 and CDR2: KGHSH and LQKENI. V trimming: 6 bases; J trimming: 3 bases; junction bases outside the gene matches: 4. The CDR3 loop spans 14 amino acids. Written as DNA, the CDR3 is TGTGCCAGCTCTAACGACAGGGGGCACACTGAAGCTTTCTTT. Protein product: CASSNDRGHTEAFF. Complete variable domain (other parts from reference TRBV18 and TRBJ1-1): NAGVMQNPRHLVRRRGQEARLRCSPMKGHSHVYWYRQLPEEGLKFMVYLQKENIIDESGMPKERFSAEFPKEGPSILRIQQVVRGDSAAYFCASSNDRGHTEAFFGQGTRLTVV.

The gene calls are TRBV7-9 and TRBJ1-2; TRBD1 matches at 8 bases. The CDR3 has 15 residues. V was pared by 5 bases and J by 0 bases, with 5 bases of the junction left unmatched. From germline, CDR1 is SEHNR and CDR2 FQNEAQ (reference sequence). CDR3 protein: CASSPWTGTNYGYTF. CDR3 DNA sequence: TGTGCCAGCAGCCCTTGGACAGGGACTAACTATGGCTACACCTTC.

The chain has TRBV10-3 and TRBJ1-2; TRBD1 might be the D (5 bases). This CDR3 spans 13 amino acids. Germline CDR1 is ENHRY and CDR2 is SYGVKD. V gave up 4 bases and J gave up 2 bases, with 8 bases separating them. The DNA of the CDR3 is TGTGCCATCAGTGTCTCAGGGAACTATGGCTACACCTTC. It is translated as CAISVSGNYGYTF.

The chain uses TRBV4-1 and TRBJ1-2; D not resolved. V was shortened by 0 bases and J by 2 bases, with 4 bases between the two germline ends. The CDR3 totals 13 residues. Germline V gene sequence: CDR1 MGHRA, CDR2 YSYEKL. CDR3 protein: CASSQDKNYGYTF. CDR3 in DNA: TGCGCCAGCAGCCAAGATAAAAACTATGGCTACACCTTC.

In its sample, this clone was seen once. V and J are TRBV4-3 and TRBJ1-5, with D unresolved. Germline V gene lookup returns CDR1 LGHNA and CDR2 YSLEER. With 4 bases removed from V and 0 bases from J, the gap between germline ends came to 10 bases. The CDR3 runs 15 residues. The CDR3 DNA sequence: TGCGCCAGCAGCCGCACCCGCCATAGCAATCAGCCCCAGCATTTT. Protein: CASSRTRHSNQPQHF.

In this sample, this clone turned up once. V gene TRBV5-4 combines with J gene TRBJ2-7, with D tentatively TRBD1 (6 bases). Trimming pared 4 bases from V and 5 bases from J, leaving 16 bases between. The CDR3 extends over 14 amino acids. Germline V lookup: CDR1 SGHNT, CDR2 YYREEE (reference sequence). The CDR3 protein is CASSLRTGWDEQYF. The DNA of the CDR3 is TGTGCCAGCAGCCTGAGAACAGGGTGGGACGAGCAGTACTTC.